A single sample is the source of the 29 T cell receptor beta chains below, sequenced in a study of T-cell reconstitution after alpha-beta-depleted transplantation in children. The library targeted TCRbeta and was prepared with unique molecular identifiers. MiXCR, applied by TCRdb to the PCR reads, yields one record per CDR3 protein. The sample carries 490,000 or so distinct CDR3 sequences, roughly a tenth recorded once. The input for sequencing was PBMCs, taken before TCRalphabeta/CD19-depleted stem cell transplant. These TCRs come from a child aged 2-15 years with inherited bone marrow failure, due to receive a stem cell transplant.

Only a few counts were recorded for this clonotype. This CDR3 is CASSSGPGGGYTF. CDR3 in DNA: TGTGCCAGCAGTTCCGGGCCGGGTGGTGGCTACACCTTC. This chain links TRBV12-3 or TRBV12-4 with TRBJ1-2; D not resolved. V lost 4 bases and J lost 7, with 13 bases in between. The CDR3 totals 13 residues.

The table lists this clonotype with many counts. The chain carries TRBV19 and TRBJ1-5; D might be TRBD1 (5 bases). Germline values: CDR1 LNHDA, CDR2 SQIVND (reference sequence). V lost 3 bases to trimming and J lost 6 bases, with 12 bases between them. CDR3 length: 14 amino acids. The CDR3 loop is CASSMQGVTQPQHF. The CDR3 DNA reads as TGTGCCAGTAGTATGCAGGGCGTTACTCAGCCCCAGCATTTT.

As concerns this clonotype: Given a much more abundant clone one base away, this may be a read error. The rearrangement joins TRBV20-1 to TRBJ1-4; no reliable D call. Looked up from germline, CDR1 is DFQATT and CDR2 is SNEGSKA (reference sequence). The length of the CDR3 is 13 residues. The V and J ends lost 2 bases and 7 bases respectively, with 11 bases between them. Here the CDR3 DNA reads TGCAGTGCTAGAAGGGCAGCGAGTGAAAAACTGTTTTTT. Its protein product is CSARRAASEKLFF.

The chain links TRBV12-3 or TRBV12-4 to TRBJ2-2, with D perhaps TRBD1 (5 bases). The CDR3 spans 17 residues. Trimming took off 6 bases at V and 0 bases at J, with 17 bases between the two ends. The CDR3 reads CASSSSATAPNTGELFF. The CDR3 coding sequence is TGTGCCAGCAGCTCCTCGGCGACAGCGCCGAACACCGGGGAGCTGTTTTTT.

This clonotype came up a few times. The chain recombines TRBV29-1 with TRBJ1-2; 8 bases align to TRBD1. V shed 7 bases and J 0 bases; nucleotides not matched to a gene: 7. The CDR3 is 14 residues long. The germline V gene has CDR1 SQVTM and CDR2 ANQGSEA. The CDR3 bases are TGCAGCGCCGGGGGGGGACAGGCTAACTATGGCTACACCTTC. It codes for CSAGGGQANYGYTF.

This clonotype was detected ten times or more. The chain is built from TRBV20-1 and TRBJ2-4; tentatively, D is TRBD2 (6 bases). CDR3 length: 16 residues. CDR1 DFQATT and CDR2 SNEGSKA come from the germline V gene (reference sequence). The V and J ends lost 6 bases and 0 bases respectively, with 18 bases between them. CDR3 loop: CSAPLWRGIAKNIQYF. The CDR3 DNA sequence: TGCAGTGCCCCTCTTTGGCGGGGAATAGCCAAAAACATTCAGTACTTC.

The table lists this clonotype with a few counts. The chain combines TRBV27 with TRBJ1-1, with TRBD1 as a possible D gene (5 bases). The CDR3 is made up of 13 amino acids. Germline V gene lookup returns CDR1 MNHEY and CDR2 SMNVEV (reference sequence). Trimming took 6 bases from V and 9 from J, leaving 17 bases between them. The CDR3 spells CASSVTRGLQAFF. In DNA, the CDR3 is TGTGCCAGCAGCGTGACACGGGGACTACAAGCTTTCTTT.

The sample holds many counts of this clonotype. V gene TRBV29-1 combines with J gene TRBJ2-2, with 10 bases that match TRBD2. V lost 5 bases, J lost 4 bases, and 1 base stayed unmatched. Germline V gives CDR1 SQVTM, CDR2 ANQGSEA. CDR3 length: 13 amino acids. The CDR3 sequence is CSVTSGTTGELFF. As DNA, the CDR3 is TGCAGCGTTACTAGCGGGACCACCGGGGAGCTGTTTTTT.

This clonotype was seen many times. The chain combines TRBV25-1 with TRBJ1-1, with 7 bases that match TRBD1. Trimming cost V 4 bases and J 0 bases; bases outside gene matches: 5. The CDR3 has 15 amino acids. From germline, CDR1 is MGHDK and CDR2 SYGVNS. As DNA, the CDR3 is TGTGCCAGCAGTGCCCTGGGACAGTTGAACACTGAAGCTTTCTTT. The encoded protein is CASSALGQLNTEAFF. The complete variable domain, with remaining parts taken from reference TRBV25-1 and TRBJ1-1, reads EADIYQTPRYLVIGTGKKITLECSQTMGHDKMYWYQQDPGMELHLIHYSYGVNSTEKGDLSSESTVSRIRTEHFPLTLESARPSHTSQYLCASSALGQLNTEAFFGQGTRLTVV.

This clonotype was recorded at least ten times. The chain carries TRBV7-2 and TRBJ1-1; 9 bases fit TRBD1. The J segment lost 4 bases and the V segment lost 5 bases, leaving 11 bases of the junction unmatched. Germline CDR1 SGHTA, CDR2 FQGNSA. The CDR3 is made up of 16 amino acids. CDR3: CASSLRIQGAGTEAFF. The CDR3 DNA reads as TGTGCCAGCAGCCTACGTATACAGGGGGCCGGCACTGAAGCTTTCTTT.

The table lists this clonotype with many counts. The rearrangement links TRBV20-1 to TRBJ2-1; the D is unclear. There are 11 residues in the CDR3. V was clipped by 4 bases and J by 4 bases, with 5 bases between them. CDR1 is DFQATT and CDR2 is SNEGSKA in the germline V gene (reference sequence). Written as DNA, the CDR3 is TGCAGTGCTACCCCTTACAATGAGCAGTTCTTC. This codes for CSATPYNEQFF.

This clonotype was seen ten or more times. J is TRBJ2-7 and V is TRBV4-2; D is unresolved. This CDR3 has 13 amino acids. Trimming cost V 1 base and J 2 bases, with 6 bases left between them. Germline lookup yields CDR1 LGHNA and CDR2 YNFKEQ. The CDR3 sequence is CASSQGPAYEQYF. The DNA of the CDR3 is TGTGCCAGCAGCCAAGGACCGGCCTACGAGCAGTACTTC.

In this sample, this clonotype turned up a few times. V is TRBV5-4 and J is TRBJ2-1; D remains unclear. In germline, CDR1 is SGHNT, CDR2 YYREEE (reference sequence). This CDR3 comprises 13 residues. The ends were cut back, 2 bases at V and 4 bases at J, with 7 bases in the middle. CDR3 sequence reads: CASSFEEYNEQFF. CDR3 coding DNA: TGTGCCAGCAGCTTCGAGGAGTACAATGAGCAGTTCTTC.

The table lists this clonotype with many counts. CDR3 nucleotide sequence: TGTGCCAGCAGTGAAGCGGGGTTTGAGCGGGAAGATACGCAGTATTTT. It encodes CASSEAGFEREDTQYF. The chain joins TRBV2 to TRBJ2-3; TRBD2 matches 7 bases. With V trimmed by 0 bases and J by 5 bases, 8 bases remained unmatched. CDR1 and CDR2 (germline): SNHLY, FYNNEI. This CDR3 contains 16 residues.

This clonotype was seen many times. The chain carries TRBV2 and TRBJ2-7; D is perhaps TRBD1 (5 bases). V was pared by 3 bases and J by 1 base, with 7 bases between. The germline gives CDR1 SNHLY, CDR2 FYNNEI. This CDR3 spans 13 amino acids. CDR3 nucleotides: TGTGCCAGCAGTGATGACAGTTCCTACGAGCAGTACTTC. It specifies CASSDDSSYEQYF. Combining the CDR3 with reference TRBV2 and TRBJ2-7 gives the whole variable domain EPEVTQTPSHQVTQMGQEVILRCVPISNHLYFYWYRQILGQKVEFLVSFYNNEISEKSEIFDDQFSVERPDGSNFTLKIRSTKLEDSAMYFCASSDDSSYEQYFGPGTRLTVT.

This clonotype was seen a handful of times. This sequence joins TRBV28 and TRBJ2-7, with 11 bases matching TRBD1. This CDR3 has 15 residues. J lost 3 bases, V lost 6 bases, and 7 bases had no gene match. CDR1 and CDR2 (germline): MDHEN, SYDVKM. CDR3 DNA: TGTGCCAGCAGGAGTCCGGGACAGGGGGGCTACGAGCAGTACTTC. Encoded protein: CASRSPGQGGYEQYF.

This chain links TRBV7-9 with TRBJ2-5; D gene uncertain. The CDR3 is made up of 12 amino acids. Germline CDR1 is SEHNR and CDR2 is FQNEAQ (reference sequence). V was shortened by 4 bases and J by 4 bases, with 7 bases between the two germline ends. CDR3 DNA: TGTGCCAGCAGCTACATAGCAGAGACCCAGTACTTC. This sequence encodes CASSYIAETQYF.

The chain employs TRBV4-2 and TRBJ2-2; D not certain. Trimming shortened V by 4 bases and J by 6 bases, and 15 bases separated the two germline ends. Germline-derived CDR1 and CDR2 are LGHNA and YNFKEQ. The CDR3 covers 15 residues. The CDR3 coding sequence is TGTGCCAGCAGCCGATTGAGTATTGTCGCCGGGGAGCTGTTTTTT. Translation gives CASSRLSIVAGELFF.

This clonotype showed up many times. V is TRBV10-3 and J is TRBJ2-1; TRBD2 matches at 7 bases. The length of the CDR3 is 18 residues. With V trimmed by 3 bases and J by 0 bases, 11 bases remained unmatched. Germline loops: CDR1 ENHRY, CDR2 SYGVKD. The DNA of the CDR3 is TGTGCCATCAGTGAATTGGTGGGGGGAGGGAGCTCCTACAATGAGCAGTTCTTC. Translating gives CAISELVGGGSSYNEQFF.

This clonotype was counted at least ten times. The chain joins TRBV5-8 to TRBJ2-3; 13 nucleotides match TRBD2. Germline V lookup: CDR1 SGHTS, CDR2 YDEGEE. J gave up 6 bases and V 4 bases, and 5 bases lay outside the gene matches. This CDR3 has 15 residues. The CDR3 DNA sequence: TGTGCCAGCAGCACCGGACTAGCGGGAGTGGATACGCAGTATTTT. The encoded protein is CASSTGLAGVDTQYF.

This clonotype was seen a handful of times. V usage is TRBV15 and J usage is TRBJ2-5; D may be TRBD1 or TRBD2 (5 bases each). V was clipped by 4 bases and J by 3 bases, with 12 bases between them. CDR1 and CDR2 (germline): LNHNV, YYDKDF (reference sequence). The CDR3 is 14 amino acids. The CDR3 is CATSKGPDEETQYF. CDR3 bases: TGTGCCACCAGCAAGGGACCAGATGAAGAGACCCAGTACTTC.

This clonotype was observed at least ten times. The chain is built from TRBV7-2 and TRBJ2-5, with D perhaps TRBD2 (5 bases). This CDR3 has 16 residues. Trimming stripped 1 base from V and 0 bases from J, with 12 bases between. Germline CDR1 and CDR2: SGHTA and FQGNSA. CDR3 loop: CASSLVAGKYQETQYF. CDR3 coding DNA: TGTGCCAGCAGCTTAGTAGCCGGGAAGTACCAAGAGACCCAGTACTTC.

This clonotype was seen at least ten times. The gene calls are TRBV20-1 and TRBJ2-1; TRBD2 aligns across 7 bases. With V trimmed by 0 bases and J by 4 bases, 6 bases remained unmatched. Germline CDR1 reads DFQATT; CDR2 reads SNEGSKA (reference sequence). The CDR3 is 15 amino acids. The CDR3 coding sequence is TGCAGTGCTAGAGACGGCGGGAGTCCATACAATGAGCAGTTCTTC. Its translation is CSARDGGSPYNEQFF.

The V call is TRBV7-2, the J call TRBJ2-7, with 8 bases identical to TRBD2. Germline loops: CDR1 SGHTA, CDR2 FQGNSA. Unmatched junction bases numbered 6, after V lost 0 bases and J lost 5 bases. The CDR3 is made up of 15 amino acids. The CDR3 loop is CASSLATASGHEQYF. In nucleotides, the CDR3 is TGTGCCAGCAGCTTAGCGACGGCTAGCGGGCACGAGCAGTACTTC.

The chain employs TRBV7-2 and TRBJ1-2; TRBD1 agrees at 9 bases. The CDR3 has 15 residues. CDR1 and CDR2 (germline): SGHTA, FQGNSA. The V segment lost 6 bases and the J segment 3 bases; nucleotides outside the gene matches: 8. The CDR3 spells CASSAGQGNYYGYTF. DNA for the CDR3: TGTGCCAGCAGTGCTGGACAGGGGAATTACTATGGCTACACCTTC.

This clonotype was counted at least ten times. The chain recombines TRBV4-2 with TRBJ2-3, with 9 nucleotides matching TRBD2. V shed 0 bases and J 2 bases; nucleotides not matched to a gene: 3. Germline loops: CDR1 LGHNA, CDR2 YNFKEQ. The CDR3 runs to 16 residues. The DNA for the CDR3 is TGTGCCAGCAGCCAAGACATAGCGGGAGCCACAGATACGCAGTATTTT. This encodes CASSQDIAGATDTQYF.

The rearrangement joins TRBV6-1 to TRBJ1-1; D not certain. CDR1 is MNHNS, CDR2 SASEGT, per germline. CDR3 length: 16 residues. With 6 bases removed from V and 7 bases from J, the gap between germline ends came to 24 bases. CDR3 nucleotide sequence: TGTGCCAGCAGACTCACTGCCCGGGTCGGTGTCGGTGAAGCTTTCTTT. As protein: CASRLTARVGVGEAFF.

This clonotype has ten or more counts. The J gene is TRBJ2-5, the V gene TRBV4-1; 9 bases agree with TRBD1. Germline CDR1 is MGHRA and CDR2 is YSYEKL. This CDR3 has 15 residues. The junction had 5 bases not matched to a gene; V was cut back by 3 bases and J by 3 bases. DNA for the CDR3: TGCGCCAGCAGCCATCCCGGGACAGGGAAAGAGACCCAGTACTTC. Translating gives CASSHPGTGKETQYF.

This clonotype has a count of ten or more. This chain links TRBV11-2 with TRBJ1-1; 9 nucleotides align to TRBD1. The germline CDR1 and CDR2 sequences are SGHAT and FQNNGV. With 5 bases clipped from V and 0 bases from J, the junction kept 7 bases outside the gene matches. CDR3 length equals 16 residues. This CDR3 reads CASSPLGQGMNTEAFF. The CDR3, as DNA: TGTGCCAGCAGCCCCTTGGGACAGGGTATGAACACTGAAGCTTTCTTT.